The next 20 T cell receptor beta chains were all read from a single sample in a study of cytomegalovirus exposure and HLA in healthy donors. Primers included in the PCR were 60 Vbeta and 13 Jbeta primers. This table comes from immunoSEQ multiplex PCR, and its TCRdb copy is limited to in-frame clones, with some not included. The sample includes some 180,000 clones, 82% of them seen just once. Sequences were obtained from PBMCs. Receptor source: a man aged 40-55 years in good health and CMV-seronegative.

This clone was counted a single time. The chain joins TRBV5-1 to TRBJ2-5, with a tentative D call TRBD2 (6 bases). Germline V CDR1 and CDR2: SGHRS, YFSETQ. The CDR3 is 13 residues long. Trimming stripped 1 base from V and 5 bases from J, with 9 bases between. This CDR3 is CASSLHRGETQYF. In DNA form, the CDR3 reads TGCGCCAGCAGCTTGCACCGGGGGGAGACCCAGTACTTC.

The chain combines TRBV10-3 with TRBJ1-1, with 12 bases that match TRBD1. Trimming at V came to 9 bases and at J to 4 bases, leaving 9 bases not matched to a gene. The CDR3 totals 15 residues. Germline loops: CDR1 ENHRY, CDR2 SYGVKD. The CDR3 spells CAMAPGQGARTEAFF. CDR3 sequence (DNA): TGTGCCATGGCACCGGGACAGGGGGCGCGCACTGAAGCTTTCTTT.

The chain combines TRBV11-2 with TRBJ2-3; perhaps TRBD2 as D (6 bases). V was pared by 3 bases and J by 0 bases, with 16 bases between. The CDR3 runs 17 residues. The germline CDR1 and CDR2 sequences are SGHAT and FQNNGV. The CDR3 here is CASSFRGLGPSTDTQYF. The CDR3 DNA reads as TGTGCCAGCAGCTTTCGGGGGTTGGGACCTAGCACAGATACGCAGTATTTT.

The chain uses TRBV6-4 and TRBJ1-5; maybe TRBD1 (6 bases). V dropped 7 bases and J dropped 2 bases, with 12 bases sitting between them. The germline V gene encodes CDR1 MRHNA and CDR2 SNTAGT. There are 14 residues in the CDR3. The CDR3 is CASILDRGNQPQHF. In nucleotides, the CDR3 is TGTGCCAGCATTCTGGACAGAGGCAATCAGCCCCAGCATTTT.

The CDR3 is CASSSSWGATNEKLFF. The DNA for the CDR3 is TGTGCCAGCAGTTCCTCCTGGGGGGCAACTAATGAAAAACTGTTTTTT. The chain couples TRBV28 to TRBJ1-4; TRBD1 is a possible D gene (5 bases). V was pared by 4 bases and J by 0 bases, with 12 bases between. The length of the CDR3 is 16 residues. Germline CDR1 and CDR2: MDHEN and SYDVKM. Filled out from reference TRBV28 and TRBJ1-4, the complete variable domain reads DVKVTQSSRYLVKRTGEKVFLECVQDMDHENMFWYRQDPGLGLRLIYFSYDVKMKEKGDIPEGYSVSREKKERFSLILESASTNQTSMYLCASSSSWGATNEKLFFGSGTQLSVL.

The CDR3 DNA is TGCGCCAGCAGCTCGAGGATCTTACCCCATGAAGCTTTCTTT. This gives the protein CASSSRILPHEAFF. The chain couples TRBV5-1 to TRBJ1-1; D unresolved. The CDR3 is made up of 14 amino acids. The germline V and J ends were trimmed by 3 bases and 7 bases, with 16 bases remaining between them. Germline V gene sequence: CDR1 SGHRS, CDR2 YFSETQ.

This rearrangement joins TRBV6-1 to TRBJ2-7, with 9 nucleotides matching TRBD2. The CDR3 extends over 14 amino acids. V gave up 6 bases and J gave up 1 base; unmatched junction bases: 4. CDR1 is MNHNS, CDR2 SASEGT, per germline. The CDR3 here is CASSQRGASYEQYF. DNA for the CDR3: TGTGCCAGCAGCCAGCGGGGGGCTTCCTACGAGCAGTACTTC.

This chain connects TRBV28 to TRBJ2-1; TRBD2 aligns across 7 bases. This CDR3 has 16 amino acids. V shed 5 bases and J 0 bases; nucleotides not matched to a gene: 7. CDR1 is MDHEN and CDR2 is SYDVKM in the germline V gene. The CDR3 loop is CASSTRLAVSYNEQFF. The DNA for the CDR3 is TGTGCCAGCAGTACCCGACTAGCTGTCTCCTACAATGAGCAGTTCTTC.

The chain uses TRBV7-9 and TRBJ1-4, with D unclear. Germline V gene lookup returns CDR1 SEHNR and CDR2 FQNEAQ (reference sequence). V lost 3 bases, J lost 3 bases, and 11 bases lay in between. This CDR3 comprises 15 residues. CDR3 coding DNA: TGTGCCAGCAGCTTTGCGGTCCGGCCTAATGAAAAACTGTTTTTT. Encoded protein: CASSFAVRPNEKLFF.

The V gene is TRBV7-8, the J gene TRBJ2-7, with 7 bases fitting TRBD1. The V gene's germline CDR1 is SGHVS and CDR2 FQNEAQ. This CDR3 is 16 amino acids long. J gave up 3 bases and V 5 bases, and 13 bases lay outside the gene matches. The CDR3 is CASSHHRDSPHYEQYF. The CDR3, as DNA: TGTGCCAGCAGCCATCACCGGGACAGCCCCCACTACGAGCAGTACTTC.

The chain links TRBV6-5 to TRBJ2-2; possibly TRBD1 for D (5 bases). The germline V gene encodes CDR1 MNHEY and CDR2 SVGAGI. The length of the CDR3 is 14 residues. CDR3 protein: CGTKKGSNTGELFF. The CDR3 bases are TGTGGCACCAAGAAGGGGTCGAACACCGGGGAGCTGTTTTTT.

This clone was detected only once. CDR3 in amino acids: CACRNEKLFF. In DNA, the CDR3 is TGTGCCTGTCGTAATGAAAAACTGTTTTTT. The gene calls are TRBV30 and TRBJ1-4; D not resolved. This CDR3 contains 10 residues. V lost 6 bases, J lost 4 bases, and 3 bases lay in between. Germline values: CDR1 GTSNPN, CDR2 SVGIG (reference sequence). The full variable domain, completed using reference TRBV30 and TRBJ1-4, is SQTIHQWPATLVQPVGSPLSLECTVEGTSNPNLYWYRQAAGRGLQLLFYSVGIGQISSEVPQNLSASRPQDRQFILSSKKLLLSDSGFYLCACRNEKLFFGSGTQLSVL.

The genes are TRBV7-8 and TRBJ2-1; 10 bases agree with TRBD2. This CDR3 is built from 19 residues. The germline V gene encodes CDR1 SGHVS and CDR2 FQNEAQ. The trim removed 7 bases at V and 0 bases at J, leaving 15 bases unmatched. The CDR3 DNA reads TGTGCCAGCAACGTAGGGATAGCGGGGGGTTTGAGCTCCTACAATGAGCAGTTCTTC. Amino acids: CASNVGIAGGLSSYNEQFF. Looking up the rest from reference TRBV7-8 and TRBJ2-1 gives the full variable domain: GAGVSQSPRYKVAKRGQDVALRCDPISGHVSLFWYQQALGQGPEFLTYFQNEAQLDKSGLPSDRFFAERPEGSVSTLKIQRTQQEDSAVYLCASNVGIAGGLSSYNEQFFGPGTRLTVL.

V and J are TRBV19 and TRBJ1-2; 7 nucleotides match TRBD1. Germline CDR1 LNHDA, CDR2 SQIVND (reference sequence). The trim removed 7 bases at V and 5 bases at J, leaving 16 bases unmatched. The length of the CDR3 is 16 residues. CDR3: CASTPADRAVGYGYTF. In DNA, the CDR3 is TGTGCCAGTACCCCCGCTGACAGGGCGGTTGGATATGGCTACACCTTC.

The gene calls are TRBV28 and TRBJ2-7, with 9 bases matching TRBD2. CDR1 is MDHEN and CDR2 is SYDVKM in the germline V gene. CDR3 length equals 15 residues. This CDR3 reads CGAQREAAGRGEQYF. In DNA, the CDR3 is TGTGGAGCCCAGCGGGAGGCCGCCGGTAGGGGCGAGCAGTACTTC.

This chain uses TRBV11-2 with TRBJ2-1; 9 bases map to TRBD2. Germline V gene sequence: CDR1 SGHAT, CDR2 FQNNGV. The CDR3 is 19 amino acids. Trimming took 5 bases from V and 8 from J; bases not matched to a gene: 22. The CDR3 nucleotides read TGTGCCAGCAGCCCCCAGGGGGGCGGGGGGGCCAGTGGACGATATGAGCAGTTCTTC. Translated, it gives CASSPQGGGGASGRYEQFF.

The chain couples TRBV4-3 to TRBJ2-1, with TRBD1 matching 10 bases. The CDR3 runs 15 residues. Looked up from germline, CDR1 is LGHNA and CDR2 is YSLEER. The junction had 7 bases not matched to a gene; V was cut back by 5 bases and J by 6 bases. The CDR3 reads CASSLGTGVSNEQFF. The DNA for the CDR3 is TGCGCCAGCAGCTTAGGGACAGGGGTCTCCAATGAGCAGTTCTTC.

The chain links TRBV29-1 to TRBJ2-1; the match to TRBD1 covers 10 bases. Per germline, CDR1 SQVTM and CDR2 ANQGSEA. Germline trimming cut 7 bases from V and 2 bases from J; bases unmatched to any gene: 8. The CDR3 has 15 amino acids. The CDR3 nucleotides are TGCAGCGCCCGCCGCGGGACAGGGGCCTACAATGAGCAGTTCTTC. Its protein is CSARRGTGAYNEQFF.

A single count supports this clone. The J gene is TRBJ1-4, the V gene TRBV30; 8 nucleotides line up with TRBD1. J gave up 2 bases and V 1 base, and 3 bases lay outside the gene matches. The CDR3 runs 15 residues. Germline values: CDR1 GTSNPN, CDR2 SVGIG (reference sequence). The CDR3 nucleotides are TGTGCCTGGAGTGCGGACAGGGTGACTAATGAAAAACTGTTTTTT. Protein: CAWSADRVTNEKLFF. The full variable domain, completed using reference TRBV30 and TRBJ1-4, is SQTIHQWPATLVQPVGSPLSLECTVEGTSNPNLYWYRQAAGRGLQLLFYSVGIGQISSEVPQNLSASRPQDRQFILSSKKLLLSDSGFYLCAWSADRVTNEKLFFGSGTQLSVL.

This clone was observed once. The rearrangement links TRBV6-1 to TRBJ2-1, with a tentative D call TRBD2 (6 bases). Trimming took 2 bases from V and 6 from J, leaving 17 bases between them. In germline, CDR1 is MNHNS, CDR2 SASEGT. The CDR3 has 16 amino acids. The CDR3 coding sequence is TGTGCCAGCAGTGAATCCCAGCGGAGGGCCCGCAATGAGCAGTTCTTC. Its protein is CASSESQRRARNEQFF.